These T cell receptor beta chains were read from a single sample in a study of blood T cell repertoires in COVID-19. Generated by immunoSEQ multiplex PCR, the TCRdb table keeps only in-frame clones and is missing some. The sample shows 40,000 to 55,000 clones, roughly nine tenths of them seen only once. The sample taken for sequencing was peripheral blood. These receptors all come from a human donor in a cohort sampled during active COVID-19. The CDR3 runs from the conserved cysteine through the conserved F or W. The D gene is left open where the match is weak. Clone size, where shown, is once, few, many, or a class for clones that have expanded.

j_gene: TRBJ1-3
abundance: .
d_gene: .
v_gene: TRBV18
CDR3aa: CASSPARGNTIYF
CDR3nt: TGTGCCAGCTCACCGGCAAGAGGAAACACCATATATTTT

j_gene: TRBJ1-6
abundance: .
d_gene: .
v_gene: TRBV3-1/TRBV3-2
CDR3aa: CASSLAGEIGSPLHF
CDR3nt: TGTGCCAGCAGCCTGGCAGGGGAGATTGGTTCACCCCTCCACTTT

j_gene: TRBJ1-5
abundance: .
d_gene: .
v_gene: TRBV4-1
CDR3aa: CASQGYGQPQHF
CDR3nt: TGCGCCAGCCAGGGATACGGTCAGCCCCAGCATTTT

j_gene: TRBJ1-4
abundance: .
d_gene: .
v_gene: TRBV9
CDR3aa: CASSEENRGEKLFF
CDR3nt: TGTGCCAGCAGCGAGGAGAATCGAGGTGAAAAACTGTTTTTT

j_gene: TRBJ1-1
abundance: medium-sized
d_gene: TRBD1
v_gene: TRBV7-6
CDR3aa: CASSLNRGVMNTEAFF
CDR3nt: TGTGCCAGCAGCTTAAACAGGGGGGTTATGAACACTGAAGCTTTCTTT

j_gene: TRBJ2-7
abundance: .
d_gene: TRBD1
v_gene: TRBV19
CDR3aa: CASSPTGEDYEQYF
CDR3nt: TGTGCCAGTAGTCCCACAGGGGAAGACTACGAGCAGTACTTC

j_gene: TRBJ2-7
abundance: .
d_gene: TRBD2
v_gene: TRBV28
CDR3aa: CASTYLLSTSGRKDEQYF
CDR3nt: TGTGCCAGCACCTACCTGTTGTCGACTAGCGGGAGAAAGGACGAGCAGTACTTC

j_gene: TRBJ2-1
abundance: .
d_gene: TRBD1
v_gene: TRBV7-2
CDR3aa: CASSTGQGANEQFF
CDR3nt: TGTGCCAGCAGTACGGGACAGGGGGCGAATGAGCAGTTCTTC

j_gene: TRBJ2-2
abundance: .
d_gene: .
v_gene: TRBV9
CDR3aa: CASSVSGRNTGELFF
CDR3nt: TGTGCCAGCAGCGTATCGGGGAGAAACACCGGGGAGCTGTTTTTT

j_gene: TRBJ2-2
abundance: .
d_gene: .
v_gene: TRBV4-1
CDR3aa: CASSHRWTATNTGELFF
CDR3nt: TGCGCCAGCAGCCATCGTTGGACAGCGACGAACACCGGGGAGCTGTTTTTT

j_gene: TRBJ2-1
abundance: .
d_gene: .
v_gene: TRBV4-3
CDR3aa: CASSQDWASDLLYNEQFF
CDR3nt: TGCGCCAGCAGCCAAGATTGGGCTAGCGACCTTCTTTACAATGAGCAGTTCTTC

j_gene: TRBJ1-5
abundance: .
d_gene: TRBD1
v_gene: TRBV4-1
CDR3aa: CASSQGGTGGRDFNQPQHF
CDR3nt: TGCGCCAGCAGCCAAGGAGGGACAGGGGGCAGGGATTTCAATCAGCCCCAGCATTTT

j_gene: TRBJ1-1
abundance: .
d_gene: .
v_gene: TRBV29-1
CDR3aa: CSVVRREIGAFF
CDR3nt: TGCAGCGTTGTAAGGAGGGAGATTGGAGCTTTCTTT

j_gene: TRBJ1-6
abundance: few
d_gene: .
v_gene: TRBV6-2/TRBV6-3
CDR3aa: CASSNRMPYNSPLHF
CDR3nt: TGTGCCAGCAGTAACAGGATGCCGTATAATTCACCCCTCCACTTT

j_gene: TRBJ2-3
abundance: few
d_gene: .
v_gene: TRBV7-8
CDR3aa: CASSSLRGSDTQYF
CDR3nt: TGTGCCAGCAGCTCGCTCAGAGGCTCAGATACGCAGTATTTT

j_gene: TRBJ2-2
abundance: .
d_gene: TRBD2
v_gene: TRBV14
CDR3aa: CASSQDWLAGETGELFF
CDR3nt: TGTGCCAGCAGCCAAGATTGGCTAGCGGGAGAGACCGGGGAGCTGTTTTTT

j_gene: TRBJ1-5
abundance: once
d_gene: TRBD1
v_gene: TRBV19
CDR3aa: CASTDGTGGQPQHF
CDR3nt: TGTGCCAGTACCGACGGGACAGGGGGTCAGCCCCAGCATTTT

j_gene: TRBJ1-6
abundance: .
d_gene: TRBD1
v_gene: TRBV19
CDR3aa: CASSTSRDRLSSPLHF
CDR3nt: TGTGCCAGTAGTACCTCCCGGGACAGGCTGTCTTCACCCCTCCACTTT

j_gene: TRBJ1-5
abundance: few
d_gene: .
v_gene: TRBV7-2
CDR3aa: CASSPIRGSNQPQHF
CDR3nt: TGTGCCAGCAGCCCCATAAGGGGTAGCAATCAGCCCCAGCATTTT

j_gene: TRBJ2-7
abundance: .
d_gene: TRBD1
v_gene: TRBV25-1
CDR3aa: CASSEYKGTGTYEQYF
CDR3nt: TGTGCCAGCAGTGAATATAAAGGGACAGGGACCTACGAGCAGTACTTC

j_gene: TRBJ1-2
abundance: .
d_gene: .
v_gene: TRBV30
CDR3aa: CAWSIRTAYTF
CDR3nt: TGTGCCTGGAGTATTCGGACAGCCTACACCTTC

j_gene: TRBJ2-5
abundance: once
d_gene: .
v_gene: TRBV6-5
CDR3aa: CASGRQEETQYF
CDR3nt: TGTGCCAGCGGTCGACAGGAAGAGACCCAGTACTTC

j_gene: TRBJ2-7
abundance: .
d_gene: TRBD2
v_gene: TRBV7-9
CDR3aa: CAIKSALAGGPSSYEQYF
CDR3nt: TGTGCCATCAAAAGTGCTCTAGCGGGAGGGCCGTCCTCCTACGAGCAGTACTTC

j_gene: TRBJ1-1
abundance: .
d_gene: .
v_gene: TRBV30
CDR3aa: CAWRKSREAFF
CDR3nt: TGTGCCTGGAGGAAGAGTAGAGAAGCTTTCTTT

j_gene: TRBJ2-5
abundance: few
d_gene: TRBD1
v_gene: TRBV2
CDR3aa: CASSADRGRETQYF
CDR3nt: TGTGCCAGCAGCGCAGACAGGGGAAGGGAGACCCAGTACTTC

j_gene: TRBJ2-1
abundance: .
d_gene: TRBD2
v_gene: TRBV2
CDR3aa: CASSRLAGGPPEQFF
CDR3nt: TGTGCCAGCAGCCGCTTAGCGGGGGGGCCCCCCGAGCAGTTCTTC

j_gene: TRBJ2-3
abundance: .
d_gene: .
v_gene: TRBV5-6
CDR3aa: CASSLGSSTDTQYF
CDR3nt: TGTGCCAGCAGCTTGGGTTCGAGCACAGATACGCAGTATTTT

j_gene: TRBJ2-1
abundance: once
d_gene: .
v_gene: TRBV11-2
CDR3aa: CASSLRVPSENNEQFF
CDR3nt: TGTGCCAGCAGCTTAAGGGTCCCTAGCGAGAACAATGAGCAGTTCTTC

j_gene: TRBJ1-1
abundance: once
d_gene: .
v_gene: TRBV6-5
CDR3aa: CASNTGTTEAFF
CDR3nt: TGTGCCAGCAATACAGGGACCACTGAAGCTTTCTTT

j_gene: TRBJ2-7
abundance: few
d_gene: TRBD1
v_gene: TRBV7-9
CDR3aa: CASSPRTGGSYEQYF
CDR3nt: TGTGCCAGCAGCCCGAGGACAGGGGGCTCCTACGAGCAGTACTTC

j_gene: TRBJ2-5
abundance: .
d_gene: TRBD1
v_gene: TRBV24-1
CDR3aa: CATSDLSGTGGETQYF
CDR3nt: TGTGCCACCAGTGATTTAAGTGGGACAGGAGGGGAGACCCAGTACTTC

j_gene: TRBJ1-2
abundance: .
d_gene: .
v_gene: TRBV3-1/TRBV3-2
CDR3aa: CASSQVSGPENGYTF
CDR3nt: TGTGCCAGCAGCCAAGTCTCAGGGCCGGAGAATGGCTACACCTTC

j_gene: TRBJ2-3
abundance: .
d_gene: TRBD2
v_gene: TRBV6-5
CDR3aa: CASSGGSDTQYF
CDR3nt: TGTGCCAGCAGCGGGGGGTCGGATACGCAGTATTTT

j_gene: TRBJ2-5
abundance: .
d_gene: TRBD2
v_gene: TRBV5-1
CDR3aa: CASSFPGSGVGILETQYF
CDR3nt: TGCGCCAGCAGCTTCCCGGGTAGCGGGGTCGGTATCCTTGAGACCCAGTACTTC

j_gene: TRBJ2-1
abundance: .
d_gene: TRBD2
v_gene: TRBV7-6
CDR3aa: CASSLGVGTSIYNEQFF
CDR3nt: TGTGCCAGCAGCTTAGGAGTCGGGACTAGCATCTACAATGAGCAGTTCTTC

j_gene: TRBJ2-2
abundance: .
d_gene: TRBD1
v_gene: TRBV9
CDR3aa: CASSAAGQGVTGELFF
CDR3nt: TGTGCCAGCAGCGCCGCGGGACAGGGAGTCACCGGGGAGCTGTTTTTT

j_gene: TRBJ2-7
abundance: .
d_gene: TRBD2
v_gene: TRBV4-3
CDR3aa: CASSKEGSGRAQAEQYF
CDR3nt: TGCGCCAGCAGCAAAGAGGGTAGTGGGAGGGCCCAAGCCGAGCAGTACTTC

j_gene: TRBJ2-7
abundance: .
d_gene: TRBD1
v_gene: TRBV7-2
CDR3aa: CASSLGTAAYEQYF
CDR3nt: TGTGCCAGCAGCTTGGGGACAGCCGCCTACGAGCAGTACTTC

j_gene: TRBJ2-3
abundance: .
d_gene: .
v_gene: TRBV7-2
CDR3aa: CASSLDRGGTDTQYF
CDR3nt: TGTGCCAGCAGCTTAGACAGGGGAGGAACAGATACGCAGTATTTT

j_gene: TRBJ2-1
abundance: .
d_gene: TRBD2
v_gene: TRBV4-2
CDR3aa: CASVSSGSNEQFF
CDR3nt: TGTGCCAGCGTGTCTAGCGGGAGCAATGAGCAGTTCTTC

j_gene: TRBJ2-3
abundance: .
d_gene: .
v_gene: TRBV5-8
CDR3aa: CASSLVPGAYTQYF
CDR3nt: TGTGCCAGCAGCTTAGTGCCGGGAGCCTATACGCAGTATTTT

j_gene: TRBJ1-2
abundance: .
d_gene: .
v_gene: TRBV6-6
CDR3aa: CASSQQGRVINYGYTF
CDR3nt: TGTGCCAGCAGTCAACAGGGTAGAGTTATAAACTATGGCTACACCTTC

j_gene: TRBJ2-3
abundance: .
d_gene: .
v_gene: TRBV6-6
CDR3aa: CASSYSPGGESTF
CDR3nt: TGTGCCAGCAGTTACTCGCCAGGTGGGGAGTCTACTTTT

j_gene: TRBJ1-2
abundance: once
d_gene: TRBD1
v_gene: TRBV19
CDR3aa: CASSKGTGYSNYGYTF
CDR3nt: TGTGCCAGTAGTAAGGGGACAGGATACTCTAACTATGGCTACACCTTC

j_gene: TRBJ1-4
abundance: .
d_gene: TRBD1
v_gene: TRBV19
CDR3aa: CASSRPPGQGNEKLFF
CDR3nt: TGTGCCAGTAGCCGCCCTCCGGGACAGGGGAATGAAAAACTGTTTTTT

j_gene: TRBJ1-3
abundance: .
d_gene: .
v_gene: TRBV7-2
CDR3aa: CASSFREGGNTIYF
CDR3nt: TGTGCCAGCAGCTTTAGGGAGGGGGGAAACACCATATATTTT

j_gene: TRBJ2-3
abundance: .
d_gene: TRBD1
v_gene: TRBV5-1
CDR3aa: CASSLYGGTGVADTQYF
CDR3nt: TGCGCCAGCAGCTTGTATGGTGGGACAGGGGTTGCAGATACGCAGTATTTT

j_gene: TRBJ2-1
abundance: .
d_gene: .
v_gene: TRBV11-2
CDR3aa: CASSSGTFYNEQFF
CDR3nt: TGTGCCAGCAGCTCCGGGACATTCTACAATGAGCAGTTCTTC

j_gene: TRBJ2-7
abundance: .
d_gene: TRBD2
v_gene: TRBV3-1/TRBV3-2
CDR3aa: CASSPGGGYSYEQYF
CDR3nt: TGTGCCAGCAGCCCCGGGGGGGGTTATTCCTACGAGCAGTACTTC

j_gene: TRBJ2-7
abundance: .
d_gene: .
v_gene: TRBV9
CDR3aa: CASSVGSGISYEQYF
CDR3nt: TGTGCCAGCAGCGTTGGGTCCGGGATCTCCTACGAGCAGTACTTC

j_gene: TRBJ1-5
abundance: once
d_gene: TRBD1
v_gene: TRBV6-2/TRBV6-3
CDR3aa: CASSSLKRGLRQPQHF
CDR3nt: TGTGCCAGCAGTTCCCTGAAAAGGGGGCTCCGGCAGCCCCAGCATTTT

j_gene: TRBJ1-3
abundance: .
d_gene: .
v_gene: TRBV18
CDR3aa: CASSPIDSQSGNTIYF
CDR3nt: TGTGCCAGCTCACCAATAGACAGCCAGTCTGGAAACACCATATATTTT

j_gene: TRBJ2-7
abundance: .
d_gene: TRBD2
v_gene: TRBV15
CDR3aa: CATSREGAGGRYEQYF
CDR3nt: TGTGCCACCAGCAGAGAGGGGGCGGGGGGCCGGTACGAGCAGTACTTC

j_gene: TRBJ1-2
abundance: .
d_gene: .
v_gene: TRBV29-1
CDR3aa: CSVDAPRGAPNYGYTF
CDR3nt: TGCAGCGTTGATGCCCCCCGGGGGGCTCCTAACTATGGCTACACCTTC